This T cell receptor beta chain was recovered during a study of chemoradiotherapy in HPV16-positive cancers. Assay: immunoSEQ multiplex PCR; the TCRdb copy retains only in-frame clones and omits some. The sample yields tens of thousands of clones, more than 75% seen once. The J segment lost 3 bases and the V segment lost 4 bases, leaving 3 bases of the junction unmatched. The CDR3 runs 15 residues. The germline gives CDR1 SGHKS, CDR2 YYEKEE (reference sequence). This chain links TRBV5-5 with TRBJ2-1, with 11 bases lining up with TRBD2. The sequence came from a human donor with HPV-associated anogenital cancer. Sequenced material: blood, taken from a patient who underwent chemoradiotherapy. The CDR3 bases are TGTGCCAGCAGCCCGGGACTAGCGGTCTACAATGAGCAGTTCTTC. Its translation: CASSPGLAVYNEQFF.